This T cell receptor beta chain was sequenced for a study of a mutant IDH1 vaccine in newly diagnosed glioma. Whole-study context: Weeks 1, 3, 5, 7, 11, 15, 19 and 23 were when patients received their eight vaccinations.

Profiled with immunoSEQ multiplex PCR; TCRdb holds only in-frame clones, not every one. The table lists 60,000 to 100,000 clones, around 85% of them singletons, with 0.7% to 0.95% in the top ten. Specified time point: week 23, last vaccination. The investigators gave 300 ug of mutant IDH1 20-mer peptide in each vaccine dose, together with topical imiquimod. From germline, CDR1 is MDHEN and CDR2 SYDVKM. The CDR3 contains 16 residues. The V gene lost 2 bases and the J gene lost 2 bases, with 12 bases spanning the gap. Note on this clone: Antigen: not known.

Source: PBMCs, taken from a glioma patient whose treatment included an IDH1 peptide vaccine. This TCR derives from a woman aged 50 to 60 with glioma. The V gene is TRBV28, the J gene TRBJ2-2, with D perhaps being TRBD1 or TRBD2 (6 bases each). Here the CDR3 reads CASSLSRGRNTGELFF. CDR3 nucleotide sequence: TGTGCCAGCAGTTTAAGTCGGGGGCGAAACACCGGGGAGCTGTTTTTT.